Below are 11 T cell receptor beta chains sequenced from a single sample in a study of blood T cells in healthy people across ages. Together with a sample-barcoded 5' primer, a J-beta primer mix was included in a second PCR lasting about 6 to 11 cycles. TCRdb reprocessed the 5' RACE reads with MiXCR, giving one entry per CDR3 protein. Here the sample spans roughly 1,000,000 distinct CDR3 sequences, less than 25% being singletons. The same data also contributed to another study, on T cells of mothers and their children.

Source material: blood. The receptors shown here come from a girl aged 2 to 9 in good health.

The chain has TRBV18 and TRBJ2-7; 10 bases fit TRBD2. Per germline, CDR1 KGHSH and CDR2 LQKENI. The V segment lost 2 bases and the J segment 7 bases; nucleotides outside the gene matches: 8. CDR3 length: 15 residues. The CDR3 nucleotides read TGTGCCAGCTCACCATTTACTAGCGGGGCTGGGGAGCAGTACTTC. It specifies CASSPFTSGAGEQYF. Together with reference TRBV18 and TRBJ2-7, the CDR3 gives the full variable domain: NAGVMQNPRHLVRRRGQEARLRCSPMKGHSHVYWYRQLPEEGLKFMVYLQKENIIDESGMPKERFSAEFPKEGPSILRIQQVVRGDSAAYFCASSPFTSGAGEQYFGPGTRLTVT.

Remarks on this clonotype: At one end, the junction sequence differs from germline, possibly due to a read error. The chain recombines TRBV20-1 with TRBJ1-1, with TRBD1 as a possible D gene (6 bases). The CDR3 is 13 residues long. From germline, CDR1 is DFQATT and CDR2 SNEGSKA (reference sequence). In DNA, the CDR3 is TGCAATGCTAAGACGGAGGGGGGGACTGAAGCTTTCTTT. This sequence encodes CNAKTEGGTEAFF.

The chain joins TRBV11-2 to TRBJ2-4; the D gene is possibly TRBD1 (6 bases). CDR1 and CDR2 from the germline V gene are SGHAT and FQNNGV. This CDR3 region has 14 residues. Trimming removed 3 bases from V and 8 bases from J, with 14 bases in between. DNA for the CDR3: TGTGCCAGCAGCTTTCAGGGGTTTGGTGACATTCAGTACTTC. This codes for CASSFQGFGDIQYF.

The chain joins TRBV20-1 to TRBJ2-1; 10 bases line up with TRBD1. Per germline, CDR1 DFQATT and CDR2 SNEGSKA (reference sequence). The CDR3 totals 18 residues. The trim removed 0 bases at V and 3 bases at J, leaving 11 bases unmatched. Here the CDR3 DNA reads TGCAGTGCTAGAGATTCCCTCGGGACAGGGGAGGTCTACAATGAGCAGTTCTTC. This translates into CSARDSLGTGEVYNEQFF.

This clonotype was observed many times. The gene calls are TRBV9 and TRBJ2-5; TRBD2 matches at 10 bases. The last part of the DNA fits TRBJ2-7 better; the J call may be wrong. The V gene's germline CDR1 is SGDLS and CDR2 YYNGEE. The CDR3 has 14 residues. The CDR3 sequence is CASTRTSGYYEQYF. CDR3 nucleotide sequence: TGTGCCAGCACCCGGACTAGCGGCTACTACGAGCAGTACTTC.

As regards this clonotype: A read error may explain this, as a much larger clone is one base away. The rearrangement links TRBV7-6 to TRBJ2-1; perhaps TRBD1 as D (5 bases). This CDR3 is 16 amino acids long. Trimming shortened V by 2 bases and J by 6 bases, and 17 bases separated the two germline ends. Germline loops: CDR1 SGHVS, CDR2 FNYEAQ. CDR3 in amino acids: CASSLFVIGEGNEQFF. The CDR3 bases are TGTGCCAGCAGCTTATTTGTGATAGGGGAAGGCAATGAGCAGTTCTTC.

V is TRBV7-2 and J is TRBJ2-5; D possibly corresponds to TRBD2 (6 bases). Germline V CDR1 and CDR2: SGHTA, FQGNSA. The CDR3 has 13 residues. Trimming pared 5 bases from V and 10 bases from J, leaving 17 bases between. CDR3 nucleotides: TGTGCCAGCAGCCGGGTCCTAGCGATGATCCAGTACTTC. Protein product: CASSRVLAMIQYF.

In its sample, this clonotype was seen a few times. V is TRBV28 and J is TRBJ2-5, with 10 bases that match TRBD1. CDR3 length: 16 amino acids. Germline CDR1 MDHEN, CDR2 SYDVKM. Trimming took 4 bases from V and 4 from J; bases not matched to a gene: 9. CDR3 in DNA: TGTGCCAGCAGTTCTCCCGGGACAGGGGTTTTAGAGACCCAGTACTTC. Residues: CASSSPGTGVLETQYF.

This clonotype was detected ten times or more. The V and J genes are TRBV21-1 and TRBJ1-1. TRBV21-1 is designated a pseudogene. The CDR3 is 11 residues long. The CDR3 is CASSRGTEAFF. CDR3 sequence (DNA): TGTGCCAGCAGCAGAGGAACTGAAGCTTTCTTT.

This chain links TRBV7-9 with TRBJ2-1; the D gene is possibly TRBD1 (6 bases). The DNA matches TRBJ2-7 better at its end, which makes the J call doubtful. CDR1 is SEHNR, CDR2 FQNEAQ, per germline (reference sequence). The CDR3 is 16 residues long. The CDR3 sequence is CASSLEAGELSYEQYF. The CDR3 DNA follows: TGTGCCAGCAGCTTAGAGGCAGGGGAGCTTTCCTACGAGCAGTACTTC.

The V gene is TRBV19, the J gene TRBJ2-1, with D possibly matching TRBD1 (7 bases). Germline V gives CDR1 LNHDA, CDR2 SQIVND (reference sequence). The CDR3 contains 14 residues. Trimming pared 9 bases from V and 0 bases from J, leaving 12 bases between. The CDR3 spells CASRGTVSYNEQFF. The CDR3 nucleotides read TGTGCCAGCCGGGGGACAGTCTCCTACAATGAGCAGTTCTTC. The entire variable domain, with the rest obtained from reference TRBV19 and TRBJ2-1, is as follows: DGGITQSPKYLFRKEGQNVTLSCEQNLNHDAMYWYRQDPGQGLRLIYYSQIVNDFQKGDIAEGYSVSREKKESFPLTVTSAQKNPTAFYLCASRGTVSYNEQFFGPGTRLTVL.